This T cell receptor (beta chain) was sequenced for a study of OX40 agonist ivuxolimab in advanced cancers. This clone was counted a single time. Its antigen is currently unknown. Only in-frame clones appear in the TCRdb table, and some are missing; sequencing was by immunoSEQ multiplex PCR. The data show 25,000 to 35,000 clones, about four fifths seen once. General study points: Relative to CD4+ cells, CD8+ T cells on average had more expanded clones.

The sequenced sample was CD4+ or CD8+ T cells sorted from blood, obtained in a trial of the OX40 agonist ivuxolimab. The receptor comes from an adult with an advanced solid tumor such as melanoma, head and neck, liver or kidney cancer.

The CDR3: CASSYYGWGYTF. In nucleotides, the CDR3 is TGTGCCAGCAGTTACTACGGGTGGGGCTACACCTTC. This rearrangement joins TRBV6-5 to TRBJ1-2; no clear D gene. The CDR3 covers 12 residues. Germline CDR1 and CDR2: MNHEY and SVGAGI. V lost 1 base and J lost 8, with 8 bases in between.